The T cell receptor (beta chain) under discussion was sequenced for a study of blood T cell repertoires in COVID-19. Clones were sequenced by immunoSEQ multiplex PCR, and TCRdb holds only the in-frame ones, with some missing. The data contain about 260,000 clones, about 90% of them singletons. CDR1 is DFQATT and CDR2 is SNEGSKA in the germline V gene (reference sequence). The CDR3 loop spans 10 amino acids. V gave up 4 bases and J gave up 10 bases; unmatched junction bases: 4. This clone was counted between two and nine times. The V and J genes are TRBV20-1 and TRBJ2-7; 7 bases align to TRBD2. The TCR comes from a woman in her thirties or forties who had been exposed to COVID-19. The sample consisted of PBMCs or T cells enriched from blood (not recorded which). CDR3 nucleotide sequence: TGCAGTGCTACGGGGGGTAACCAGTACTTC. It yields the protein CSATGGNQYF.